This T cell receptor (beta chain) is drawn from a study of blood T cell repertoires in COVID-19. About the study: T cells, B-cell-depleted T cells, or PBMCs supplied cDNA or gDNA.

Trimming cost V 2 bases and J 8 bases, with 4 bases left between them. The CDR3 length is 11 residues. CDR1 is SGHNT, CDR2 YENEEA, per germline. The sample holds one count of this clone. The study recruited people aged 18 to 89 years across around 24 US areas. Cohort placement rested on clinical history that participants reported themselves. Using immunoSEQ multiplex PCR, the repertoire was profiled, and TCRdb retains in-frame clones only, with some absent. The table lists about 200,000 clones, about nine tenths of them singletons. The sequence derives from a woman younger than 45 who had recovered from COVID-19. This chain joins TRBV11-3 and TRBJ2-1; D not resolved. Sequences were obtained from PBMCs or T cells enriched from blood (not recorded which). The CDR3 loop reads CASSLRDEQFF. The CDR3 DNA sequence: TGTGCCAGCAGCTTACGTGATGAGCAGTTCTTC. The full variable domain, with the rest looked up from reference TRBV11-3 and TRBJ2-1, is EAGVVQSPRYKIIEKKQPVAFWCNPISGHNTLYWYLQNLGQGPELLIRYENEEAVDDSQLPKDRFSAERLKGVDSTLKIQPAELGDSAVYLCASSLRDEQFFGPGTRLTVL.